This T cell receptor beta chain was sequenced during a study of graft-versus-host responses after intestinal transplantation. The CDR3 has 16 amino acids. CDR1 and CDR2 (germline): MDHEN, SYDVKM. V was clipped by 8 bases and J by 8 bases, with 25 bases between them. Repertoires were generated with immunoSEQ multiplex PCR, while TCRdb's copy carries only in-frame clones and drops some. Of about 19,000 clones listed, around 86% are singletons. This clone was counted once. Each post-transplant bone marrow sample was taken from the posterior iliac crest or from another site. The J gene is TRBJ2-1, the V gene TRBV28; D might be TRBD1 or TRBD2, each matching 5 bases. Sequenced material: bone marrow, taken roughly 130 days after transplant. The TCR comes from a human patient who received an intestinal transplant, so some T cells may come from the graft donor. CDR3 nucleotides: TGTGCCAGCGGCTTAGGGGAGTGGGAGTATTTCGATGAGCAGTTCTTC. It encodes CASGLGEWEYFDEQFF.